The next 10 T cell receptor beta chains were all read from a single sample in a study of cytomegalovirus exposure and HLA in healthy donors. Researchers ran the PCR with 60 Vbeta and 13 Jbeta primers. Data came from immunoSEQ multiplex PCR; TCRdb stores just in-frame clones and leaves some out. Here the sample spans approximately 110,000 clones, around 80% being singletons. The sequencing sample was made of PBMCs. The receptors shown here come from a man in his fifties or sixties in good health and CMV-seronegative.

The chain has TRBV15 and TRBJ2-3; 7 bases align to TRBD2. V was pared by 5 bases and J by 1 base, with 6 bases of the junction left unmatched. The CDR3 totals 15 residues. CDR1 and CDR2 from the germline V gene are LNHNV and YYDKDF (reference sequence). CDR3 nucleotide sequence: TGTGCCACCAGCTCCTTTCGGGGGGGCACAGATACGCAGTATTTT. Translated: CATSSFRGGTDTQYF.

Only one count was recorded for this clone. The CDR3 nucleotides read TGTGCCAGCAGTCAACAGGGGACTCGGAACACCGGGGAGCTGTTTTTT. This gives the protein CASSQQGTRNTGELFF. This sequence joins TRBV7-3 and TRBJ2-2; tentative D call: TRBD1 (7 bases). V lost 6 bases, J lost 1 base, and 15 bases lay in between. This CDR3 contains 16 residues. From germline, CDR1 is SGHTA and CDR2 FQGTGA.

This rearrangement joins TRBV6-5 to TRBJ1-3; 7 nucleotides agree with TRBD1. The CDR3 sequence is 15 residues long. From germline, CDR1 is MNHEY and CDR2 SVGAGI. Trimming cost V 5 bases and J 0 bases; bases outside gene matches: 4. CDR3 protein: CASSGQVFSGNTIYF. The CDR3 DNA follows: TGTGCCAGCAGTGGACAGGTCTTCTCTGGAAACACCATATATTTT.

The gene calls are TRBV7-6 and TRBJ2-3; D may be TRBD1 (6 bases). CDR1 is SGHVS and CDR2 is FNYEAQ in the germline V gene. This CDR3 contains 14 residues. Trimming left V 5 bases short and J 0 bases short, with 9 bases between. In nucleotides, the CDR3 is TGTGCCAGCAGCCAGGGGTCCAGCACAGATACGCAGTATTTT. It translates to CASSQGSSTDTQYF.

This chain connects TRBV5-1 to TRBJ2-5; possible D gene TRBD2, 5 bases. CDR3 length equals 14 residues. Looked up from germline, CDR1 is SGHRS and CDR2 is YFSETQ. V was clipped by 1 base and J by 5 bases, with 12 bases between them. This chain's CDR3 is CASSLLRVQETQYF. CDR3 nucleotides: TGCGCCAGCAGCTTGTTGAGGGTGCAGGAGACCCAGTACTTC.

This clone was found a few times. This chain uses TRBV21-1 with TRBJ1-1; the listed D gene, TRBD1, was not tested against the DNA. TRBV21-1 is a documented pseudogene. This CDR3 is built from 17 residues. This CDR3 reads CASSKVGQVREDTEAFF. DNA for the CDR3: TGTGCCAGCAGCAAAGTGGGACAGGTAAGGGAGGACACTGAAGCTTTCTTT.

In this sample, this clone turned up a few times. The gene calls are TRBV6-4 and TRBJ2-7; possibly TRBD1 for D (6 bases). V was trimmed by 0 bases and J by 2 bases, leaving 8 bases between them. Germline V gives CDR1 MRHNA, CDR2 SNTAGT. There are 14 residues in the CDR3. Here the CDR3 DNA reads TGTGCCAGCAGTGACTCGAAGGGGGCCTACGAGCAGTACGTC. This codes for CASSDSKGAYEQYV.

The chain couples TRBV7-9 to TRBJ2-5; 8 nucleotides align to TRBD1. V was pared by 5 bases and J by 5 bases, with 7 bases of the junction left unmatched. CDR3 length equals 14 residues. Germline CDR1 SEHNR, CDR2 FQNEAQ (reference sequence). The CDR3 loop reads CASSLTDREETQYF. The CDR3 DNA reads TGTGCCAGCAGCCTAACGGACAGGGAGGAGACCCAGTACTTC.

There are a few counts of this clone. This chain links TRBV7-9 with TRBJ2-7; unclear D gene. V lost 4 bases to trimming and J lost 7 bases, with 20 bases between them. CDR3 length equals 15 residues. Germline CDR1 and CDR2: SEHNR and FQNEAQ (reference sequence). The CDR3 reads CASSSQNRAPREQYV. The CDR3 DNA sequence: TGTGCCAGCAGCTCCCAAAATCGGGCACCTCGGGAGCAGTACGTC.

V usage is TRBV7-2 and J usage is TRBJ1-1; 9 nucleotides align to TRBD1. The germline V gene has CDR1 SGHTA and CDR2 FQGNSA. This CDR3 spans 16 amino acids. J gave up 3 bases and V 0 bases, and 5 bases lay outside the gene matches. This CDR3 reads CASSLAGTGGDTEAFF. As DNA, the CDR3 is TGTGCCAGCAGCTTAGCCGGCACAGGGGGCGACACTGAAGCTTTCTTT.